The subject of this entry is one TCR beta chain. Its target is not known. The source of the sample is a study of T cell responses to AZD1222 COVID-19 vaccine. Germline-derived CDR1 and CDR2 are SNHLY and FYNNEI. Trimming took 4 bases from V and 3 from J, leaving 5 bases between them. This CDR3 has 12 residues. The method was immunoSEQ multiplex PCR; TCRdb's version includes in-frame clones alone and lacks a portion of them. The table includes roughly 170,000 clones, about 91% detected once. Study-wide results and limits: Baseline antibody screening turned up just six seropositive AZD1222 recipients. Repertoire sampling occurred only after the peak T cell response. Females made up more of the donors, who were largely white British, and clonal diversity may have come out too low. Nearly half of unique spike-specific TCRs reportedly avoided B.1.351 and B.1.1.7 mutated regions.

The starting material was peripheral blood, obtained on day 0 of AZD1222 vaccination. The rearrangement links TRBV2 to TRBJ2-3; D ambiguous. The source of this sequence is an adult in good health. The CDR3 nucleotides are TGTGCCAGCAGTGGGGATACAGATACGCAGTATTTT. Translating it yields CASSGDTDTQYF.